The 10 T cell receptor beta chains reported below all come from one sample, sequenced in a study of cytomegalovirus exposure and HLA in healthy donors. The PCR ran on 60 Vbeta and 13 Jbeta primers. This table comes from immunoSEQ multiplex PCR, and its TCRdb copy is limited to in-frame clones, with some not included. Seen here are roughly 150,000 clones, roughly 70% observed once, and the top ten hold 10%. The sample comprised PBMCs. The receptors shown here come from a man aged 25-40 years in good health and CMV-seropositive.

This clone was seen more than once but under ten times. The chain joins TRBV2 to TRBJ1-2; possible D gene TRBD1, 5 bases. Trimming left V 4 bases short and J 2 bases short, with 11 bases between. The CDR3 is made up of 14 amino acids. Germline V gene lookup returns CDR1 SNHLY and CDR2 FYNNEI. In DNA, the CDR3 is TGTGCCAGCAGTGTGCCGGCAGGGAACTATGGCTACACCTTC. It translates to CASSVPAGNYGYTF.

The V gene is TRBV1, the J gene TRBJ2-5; the D call in the table, TRBD1, was not verified against the DNA. The J call may not be correct, given that the DNA end is closer to TRBJ2-7. TRBV1 represents a pseudogene. The CDR3 runs to 14 residues. CDR3 coding DNA: TGCACCAGCAGCCTCGGACAGGGTGTCTACGAGCAGTACTTC. Residues: CTSSLGQGVYEQYF.

The chain joins TRBV19 to TRBJ2-1; 13 bases map to TRBD2. The CDR3 sequence is 15 residues long. The ends lost 7 bases at V and 9 bases at J; junction bases unmatched: 9. CDR1 is LNHDA, CDR2 SQIVND, per germline (reference sequence). The CDR3 coding sequence is TGTGCCAGTAAGCCGGGACTAGCGGGATATGGTGAGCAGTTCTTC. Translation: CASKPGLAGYGEQFF. Using reference TRBV19 and TRBJ2-1 for the parts outside the CDR3, the full variable domain is DGGITQSPKYLFRKEGQNVTLSCEQNLNHDAMYWYRQDPGQGLRLIYYSQIVNDFQKGDIAEGYSVSREKKESFPLTVTSAQKNPTAFYLCASKPGLAGYGEQFFGPGTRLTVL.

In its sample, this clone was seen a few times. The V gene is TRBV9, the J gene TRBJ2-2, with 7 bases identical to TRBD2. V was clipped by 3 bases and J by 7 bases; unmatched bases: 6. The CDR3 spans 14 residues. CDR1 and CDR2 (germline): SGDLS, YYNGEE. This CDR3 reads CASSGASGGGELFF. The DNA for the CDR3 is TGTGCCAGCAGCGGGGCTAGCGGCGGCGGGGAGCTGTTTTTT.

The V and J genes are TRBV19 and TRBJ2-7, with a tentative D call TRBD1 (6 bases). CDR3 length: 15 amino acids. CDR1 and CDR2 from the germline V gene are LNHDA and SQIVND (reference sequence). The germline V and J ends were trimmed by 7 bases and 1 base, with 17 bases remaining between them. CDR3 residues: CASTSTGTNSYEQYF. The CDR3 nucleotides are TGTGCCAGTACCTCGACCGGGACAAATTCCTACGAGCAGTACTTC.

The chain has TRBV10-1 and TRBJ1-6; tentatively, D is TRBD1 (5 bases). V was pared by 6 bases and J by 7 bases, with 7 bases between. This CDR3 has 12 residues. CDR1 and CDR2 from the germline V gene are WNHNN and SYGVQD (reference sequence). The CDR3 protein is CASSSGNSPLHF. The CDR3 DNA reads TGCGCCAGCAGCTCAGGGAATTCACCCCTCCACTTT.

The chain couples TRBV19 to TRBJ2-7, with 11 nucleotides matching TRBD2. CDR1 and CDR2 (germline): LNHDA, SQIVND (reference sequence). V shed 4 bases and J 6 bases; nucleotides not matched to a gene: 14. The CDR3 runs 17 residues. Written as DNA, the CDR3 is TGTGCCAGTAGTAGCTATAGCGGGAGGGCCTTTGATGGCGAGCAGTACTTC. It is translated as CASSSYSGRAFDGEQYF.

This clone appeared a few times. The J gene is TRBJ2-2, the V gene TRBV12-5, with TRBD1 identical over 8 bases. J gave up 4 bases and V 0 bases, and 10 bases lay outside the gene matches. The CDR3 loop spans 18 amino acids. Germline V gene data show CDR1 as LGHNT and CDR2 as FRNRAP. The CDR3 spells CASGLVFADRGPTGELFF. The CDR3 nucleotides read TGTGCTAGTGGTTTGGTATTTGCCGACAGGGGACCCACCGGGGAGCTGTTTTTT.

The genes are TRBV4-1 and TRBJ1-5, with 7 bases identical to TRBD1. This CDR3 contains 16 residues. Trimming took 3 bases from V and 1 from J; bases not matched to a gene: 6. The germline gives CDR1 MGHRA, CDR2 YSYEKL. CDR3: CASSHLGQKSNQPQHF. CDR3 sequence (DNA): TGCGCCAGCAGCCACTTGGGACAGAAAAGCAATCAGCCCCAGCATTTT.

The chain has TRBV11-2 and TRBJ1-3; the D is unclear. V lost 2 bases to trimming and J lost 4 bases, with 18 bases between them. CDR3 length: 17 residues. Germline CDR1 reads SGHAT; CDR2 reads FQNNGV. This CDR3 is CASSLFRGRDEGNTIYF. For the CDR3, the DNA is TGTGCCAGCAGCTTATTTCGCGGGCGGGATGAGGGAAACACCATATATTTT.